These T cell receptor beta chains were read from a single sample in a study of OX40 agonist ivuxolimab in advanced cancers. Assay: immunoSEQ multiplex PCR; the TCRdb copy retains only in-frame clones and omits some. The sample yields about 51,000 clones, roughly 80% seen once. The sequencing used CD4+ or CD8+ T cells sorted from blood, collected in a trial of the OX40 agonist ivuxolimab. The receptors originated from an adult with an advanced solid tumor such as melanoma, head and neck, liver or kidney cancer. CDR3s include the opening cysteine and the closing phenylalanine or tryptophan. The order of the fields is D gene, clone size, J gene, V gene, CDR3 protein, CDR3 DNA. A D gene is named only where the DNA matches it firmly. Only part of the rows carry a size: once, few, many, or a class if the clone is expanded.

D gene: NA
clone size: few
J gene: TRBJ1-5
V gene: TRBV5-8
CDR3 protein: CASSSDRRGGNQPQHF
CDR3 DNA: TGTGCCAGCAGCTCGGACCGGAGGGGCGGCAATCAGCCCCAGCATTTT

D gene: NA
clone size: few
J gene: TRBJ1-1
V gene: TRBV6-6
CDR3 protein: CASSRRDGTAEAFF
CDR3 DNA: TGTGCCAGCAGCCGACGGGACGGCACGGCTGAAGCTTTCTTT

D gene: TRBD1
clone size: NA
J gene: TRBJ2-7
V gene: TRBV6-6
CDR3 protein: CASSLGQGVPYEQYF
CDR3 DNA: TGTGCCAGCAGTTTAGGACAGGGGGTACCCTACGAGCAGTACTTC

D gene: TRBD1
clone size: NA
J gene: TRBJ2-3
V gene: TRBV19
CDR3 protein: CASSILQGAGTDTQYF
CDR3 DNA: TGTGCCAGTAGTATACTACAGGGGGCAGGCACAGATACGCAGTATTTT

D gene: NA
clone size: NA
J gene: TRBJ2-5
V gene: TRBV7-9
CDR3 protein: CASSLQRQETYQETQYF
CDR3 DNA: TGTGCCAGCAGCTTACAAAGACAGGAGACCTACCAAGAGACCCAGTACTTC

D gene: TRBD2
clone size: NA
J gene: TRBJ2-5
V gene: TRBV11-2
CDR3 protein: CASSLTSGGPGETQYF
CDR3 DNA: TGTGCCAGCAGCCTTACTAGCGGGGGGCCGGGAGAGACCCAGTACTTC

D gene: NA
clone size: few
J gene: TRBJ2-7
V gene: TRBV11-3
CDR3 protein: CASKGRDYEQYF
CDR3 DNA: TGTGCCAGCAAGGGACGGGACTACGAGCAGTACTTC

D gene: TRBD2
clone size: NA
J gene: TRBJ2-5
V gene: TRBV11-3
CDR3 protein: CASSLTSGVSGTQYF
CDR3 DNA: TGTGCCAGCAGCTTAACTAGCGGGGTCTCTGGGACCCAGTACTTC

D gene: NA
clone size: NA
J gene: TRBJ1-2
V gene: TRBV5-4
CDR3 protein: CASSLYGVYGYTF
CDR3 DNA: TGTGCCAGCAGCTTGTACGGGGTCTATGGCTACACCTTC

D gene: NA
clone size: few
J gene: TRBJ2-7
V gene: TRBV5-1
CDR3 protein: CASSLTLVGEQYF
CDR3 DNA: TGCGCCAGCAGCCTCACCCTGGTCGGAGAGCAGTACTTC

D gene: NA
clone size: NA
J gene: TRBJ2-2
V gene: TRBV5-1
CDR3 protein: CASSLEGSTGELFF
CDR3 DNA: TGCGCCAGCAGCTTGGAGGGATCTACCGGGGAGCTGTTTTTT

D gene: NA
clone size: NA
J gene: TRBJ2-3
V gene: TRBV5-1
CDR3 protein: CASSLAGAPTDTQYF
CDR3 DNA: TGCGCCAGCAGCTTGGCAGGGGCCCCCACAGATACGCAGTATTTT

D gene: NA
clone size: NA
J gene: TRBJ1-1
V gene: TRBV29-1
CDR3 protein: CSVQGSAITEAFF
CDR3 DNA: TGCAGCGTTCAGGGGTCGGCGATCACTGAAGCTTTCTTT

D gene: TRBD1
clone size: NA
J gene: TRBJ1-2
V gene: TRBV6-5
CDR3 protein: CASSKGGRGAGYTF
CDR3 DNA: TGTGCCAGCAGTAAAGGGGGCCGGGGGGCTGGCTACACCTTC

D gene: NA
clone size: NA
J gene: TRBJ1-2
V gene: TRBV7-2
CDR3 protein: CASSLVPGKGGYTF
CDR3 DNA: TGTGCCAGCAGCTTAGTCCCCGGCAAGGGTGGCTACACCTTC

D gene: NA
clone size: NA
J gene: TRBJ1-2
V gene: TRBV19
CDR3 protein: CASSIDRGLYGYTF
CDR3 DNA: TGTGCCAGTAGTATAGATCGGGGCCTCTATGGCTACACCTTC

D gene: NA
clone size: NA
J gene: TRBJ1-1
V gene: TRBV7-9
CDR3 protein: CASSLMPTEAFF
CDR3 DNA: TGTGCCAGCAGCTTAATGCCAACTGAAGCTTTCTTT

D gene: NA
clone size: NA
J gene: TRBJ1-5
V gene: TRBV19
CDR3 protein: CASSYGGNQPQHF
CDR3 DNA: TGTGCCAGTAGCTACGGGGGCAATCAGCCCCAGCATTTT

D gene: NA
clone size: NA
J gene: TRBJ2-2
V gene: TRBV19
CDR3 protein: CASSIVGGTNTGELFF
CDR3 DNA: TGTGCCAGTAGTATAGTCGGGGGAACTAACACCGGGGAGCTGTTTTTT

D gene: NA
clone size: NA
J gene: TRBJ1-1
V gene: TRBV7-8
CDR3 protein: CASAFFGDTEAFF
CDR3 DNA: TGTGCCAGCGCCTTTTTCGGAGACACTGAAGCTTTCTTT

D gene: NA
clone size: NA
J gene: TRBJ1-2
V gene: TRBV5-4
CDR3 protein: CASSLRGNYGYTF
CDR3 DNA: TGTGCCAGCAGCCTAAGGGGGAACTATGGCTACACCTTC

D gene: TRBD2
clone size: medium-sized
J gene: TRBJ2-1
V gene: TRBV7-9
CDR3 protein: CASSSRTSGPSDEQFF
CDR3 DNA: TGTGCCAGCAGCTCGCGGACTAGCGGGCCGTCGGATGAGCAGTTCTTC

D gene: TRBD1
clone size: NA
J gene: TRBJ1-2
V gene: TRBV2
CDR3 protein: CASSGQGQGRGGYTF
CDR3 DNA: TGTGCCAGCAGTGGACAGGGGCAGGGGAGGGGTGGCTACACCTTC

D gene: TRBD1
clone size: NA
J gene: TRBJ1-4
V gene: TRBV27
CDR3 protein: CASSLARGAEKLFF
CDR3 DNA: TGTGCCAGCAGTTTGGCCAGGGGGGCTGAAAAACTGTTTTTT

D gene: NA
clone size: few
J gene: TRBJ2-2
V gene: TRBV5-1
CDR3 protein: CASSLANKNTGELFF
CDR3 DNA: TGCGCCAGCAGCTTGGCTAACAAGAACACCGGGGAGCTGTTTTTT

D gene: NA
clone size: NA
J gene: TRBJ1-5
V gene: TRBV7-9
CDR3 protein: CASSLVTGTSRAQGQPQHF
CDR3 DNA: TGTGCCAGCAGCTTAGTAACCGGGACCTCAAGGGCGCAGGGTCAGCCCCAGCATTTT

D gene: NA
clone size: NA
J gene: TRBJ1-6
V gene: TRBV11-2
CDR3 protein: CASSLVVGGTGSPLHF
CDR3 DNA: TGTGCCAGCAGCTTAGTGGTTGGGGGTACCGGTTCACCCCTCCACTTT

D gene: TRBD2
clone size: NA
J gene: TRBJ2-1
V gene: TRBV6-5
CDR3 protein: CASRVAGVTYNEQFF
CDR3 DNA: TGTGCCAGCAGAGTAGCGGGGGTGACCTACAATGAGCAGTTCTTC

D gene: NA
clone size: NA
J gene: TRBJ2-3
V gene: TRBV7-8
CDR3 protein: CASSSYSILSTDTQYF
CDR3 DNA: TGTGCCAGCAGCTCGTATAGTATCCTTAGCACAGATACGCAGTATTTT

D gene: NA
clone size: NA
J gene: TRBJ2-7
V gene: TRBV7-2
CDR3 protein: CASSLAGDQRYEQYF
CDR3 DNA: TGTGCCAGCAGCTTAGCCGGGGACCAACGCTACGAGCAGTACTTC

D gene: NA
clone size: NA
J gene: TRBJ1-1
V gene: TRBV29-1
CDR3 protein: CSARSARVANTEAFF
CDR3 DNA: TGCAGCGCTCGTTCTGCCAGGGTTGCGAACACTGAAGCTTTCTTT

D gene: NA
clone size: NA
J gene: TRBJ2-7
V gene: TRBV19
CDR3 protein: CASSIGLGYEQYF
CDR3 DNA: TGTGCCAGTAGTATAGGCTTAGGATACGAGCAGTACTTC

D gene: TRBD1
clone size: NA
J gene: TRBJ2-6
V gene: TRBV2
CDR3 protein: CASRDDRGLSGANVLTF
CDR3 DNA: TGTGCCAGCAGGGACGACAGGGGCCTCTCTGGGGCCAACGTCCTGACTTTC

D gene: NA
clone size: NA
J gene: TRBJ1-2
V gene: TRBV18
CDR3 protein: CASSPVQGYYGYTF
CDR3 DNA: TGTGCCAGCTCACCCGTCCAGGGGTACTATGGCTACACCTTC

D gene: NA
clone size: NA
J gene: TRBJ1-1
V gene: TRBV28
CDR3 protein: CASIRGGTEAFF
CDR3 DNA: TGTGCCAGCATCCGGGGGGGGACTGAAGCTTTCTTT

D gene: TRBD2
clone size: NA
J gene: TRBJ2-3
V gene: TRBV5-4
CDR3 protein: CASSPGGGGDTQYF
CDR3 DNA: TGTGCCAGCAGCCCGGGAGGGGGTGGAGATACGCAGTATTTT

D gene: NA
clone size: NA
J gene: TRBJ2-3
V gene: TRBV6-5
CDR3 protein: CASSVGSVTDTQYF
CDR3 DNA: TGTGCCAGCTCCGTGGGGTCGGTAACAGATACGCAGTATTTT

D gene: TRBD1
clone size: NA
J gene: TRBJ2-1
V gene: TRBV7-8
CDR3 protein: CASSLGQYNEQFF
CDR3 DNA: TGTGCCAGCAGCTTGGGACAGTACAATGAGCAGTTCTTC

D gene: NA
clone size: NA
J gene: TRBJ1-5
V gene: TRBV6-6
CDR3 protein: CASRSRDSNQPQHF
CDR3 DNA: TGTGCCAGCCGGAGTAGAGATAGCAATCAGCCCCAGCATTTT

D gene: TRBD1
clone size: NA
J gene: TRBJ2-7
V gene: TRBV29-1
CDR3 protein: CSGTGGSYEQYF
CDR3 DNA: TGCAGCGGGACAGGGGGGTCCTACGAGCAGTACTTC

D gene: NA
clone size: NA
J gene: TRBJ1-3
V gene: TRBV7-3
CDR3 protein: CASPREGNTIYF
CDR3 DNA: TGTGCCAGCCCCCGGGAAGGAAACACCATATATTTT

D gene: NA
clone size: NA
J gene: TRBJ2-1
V gene: TRBV5-8
CDR3 protein: CASSLPRGSNEQFF
CDR3 DNA: TGTGCCAGCAGCTTGCCCCGAGGGAGCAATGAGCAGTTCTTC

D gene: NA
clone size: once
J gene: TRBJ2-1
V gene: TRBV10-3
CDR3 protein: CAISESTRHNEQFF
CDR3 DNA: TGTGCCATCAGTGAGTCGACCCGGCACAATGAGCAGTTCTTC

D gene: TRBD1
clone size: NA
J gene: TRBJ1-2
V gene: TRBV4-3
CDR3 protein: CASSQDMPQGGGYGYTF
CDR3 DNA: TGCGCCAGCAGCCAAGATATGCCGCAAGGGGGCGGCTATGGCTACACCTTC

D gene: NA
clone size: once
J gene: TRBJ1-5
V gene: TRBV5-6
CDR3 protein: CASSLFPGTLGPQHF
CDR3 DNA: TGTGCCAGCAGCTTGTTCCCAGGGACTTTGGGACCCCAGCATTTT

D gene: TRBD1
clone size: once
J gene: TRBJ1-6
V gene: TRBV18
CDR3 protein: CASSPGQGRNSPLHF
CDR3 DNA: TGTGCCAGCTCACCGGGACAGGGGCGTAATTCACCCCTCCACTTT

D gene: NA
clone size: NA
J gene: TRBJ1-4
V gene: TRBV19
CDR3 protein: CASASGEKLFF
CDR3 DNA: TGTGCCAGCGCCTCGGGGGAAAAACTGTTTTTT

D gene: NA
clone size: NA
J gene: TRBJ2-5
V gene: TRBV7-7
CDR3 protein: CASSLEGRIDETQYF
CDR3 DNA: TGTGCCAGCAGCTTAGAAGGGCGGATCGATGAGACCCAGTACTTC

D gene: NA
clone size: once
J gene: TRBJ1-1
V gene: TRBV11-2
CDR3 protein: CASSSSVNTEAFF
CDR3 DNA: TGTGCCAGCAGCTCAAGTGTGAACACTGAAGCTTTCTTT

D gene: NA
clone size: NA
J gene: TRBJ2-5
V gene: TRBV7-2
CDR3 protein: CASSLGAGTGYQETQYF
CDR3 DNA: TGTGCCAGCAGCTTAGGGGCAGGTACTGGGTACCAAGAGACCCAGTACTTC

D gene: NA
clone size: NA
J gene: TRBJ1-4
V gene: TRBV5-1
CDR3 protein: CASSSQGGDEKLFF
CDR3 DNA: TGCGCCAGCAGCTCCCAGGGAGGAGATGAAAAACTGTTTTTT

D gene: TRBD1
clone size: NA
J gene: TRBJ2-2
V gene: TRBV10-3
CDR3 protein: CAISESGQGASGELFF
CDR3 DNA: TGTGCCATCAGTGAGTCGGGACAGGGGGCTTCCGGGGAGCTGTTTTTT

D gene: NA
clone size: NA
J gene: TRBJ2-7
V gene: TRBV29-1
CDR3 protein: CSARGNEQYF
CDR3 DNA: TGCAGCGCCCGAGGGAACGAGCAGTACTTC

D gene: TRBD1
clone size: NA
J gene: TRBJ2-2
V gene: TRBV7-3
CDR3 protein: CASSGLPGTGNTGELFF
CDR3 DNA: TGTGCCAGCAGCGGGCTCCCCGGGACAGGCAACACCGGGGAGCTGTTTTTT

D gene: NA
clone size: NA
J gene: TRBJ1-1
V gene: TRBV5-4
CDR3 protein: CASSLAGAGNTEAFF
CDR3 DNA: TGTGCCAGCAGCTTAGCGGGGGCCGGGAACACTGAAGCTTTCTTT

D gene: NA
clone size: NA
J gene: TRBJ2-7
V gene: TRBV15
CDR3 protein: CATSRRTGSSYEQYF
CDR3 DNA: TGTGCCACCAGCAGACGTACAGGGAGCTCCTACGAGCAGTACTTC

D gene: NA
clone size: NA
J gene: TRBJ1-2
V gene: TRBV5-8
CDR3 protein: CASSSPGTYGYTF
CDR3 DNA: TGTGCCAGCAGCTCACCCGGGACATATGGCTACACCTTC